These 14 T cell receptor beta chains originate from one sample sequenced in a study of Tregs in tolerant kidney transplant recipients. Sequencing used immunoSEQ multiplex PCR; TCRdb keeps in-frame clones, though not all of them. This sample carries tens of thousands of clones, around 98% of them seen once, and the ten largest clones take around 0.58%. The material sequenced was CD4+ T cells from blood, taken before the transplant. The source of these receptors is a human donor who received a combined kidney and bone marrow transplant.

The chain has TRBV11-3 and TRBJ1-2; unclear D gene. The CDR3 length is 13 residues. In germline, CDR1 is SGHNT, CDR2 YENEEA. The V end was cut by 7 bases, the J end by 3 bases, with 12 bases between. CDR3 loop: CASINWQDYGYTF. The CDR3 DNA sequence: TGTGCCAGCATTAATTGGCAGGACTATGGCTACACCTTC. The full variable domain, its missing parts supplied by reference TRBV11-3 and TRBJ1-2, is EAGVVQSPRYKIIEKKQPVAFWCNPISGHNTLYWYLQNLGQGPELLIRYENEEAVDDSQLPKDRFSAERLKGVDSTLKIQPAELGDSAVYLCASINWQDYGYTFGSGTRLTVV.

A note on this clone: The junction shows a germline mismatch at one end, possibly a read error. The J gene is TRBJ2-7, the V gene TRBV4-2; D may be TRBD1 (5 bases). Germline CDR1 and CDR2: LGHNA and YNFKEQ. The CDR3 is made up of 13 amino acids. CDR3 sequence reads: CASSQDLWARGYF. Here the CDR3 DNA reads TGTGCCAGCAGCCAAGATCTGTGGGCTAGGGGCTATTTC.

The rearrangement uses TRBV9 and TRBJ2-3, with 9 bases that match TRBD2. The CDR3 runs 17 residues. Germline V lookup: CDR1 SGDLS, CDR2 YYNGEE. After removal of 3 bases from V and 1 base from J, the junction contained 9 bases not matched to a gene. This CDR3 is CASSENAAGGRTDTQYF. In nucleotides, the CDR3 is TGTGCCAGCAGCGAGAACGCCGCGGGGGGGCGCACAGATACGCAGTATTTT.

The rearrangement links TRBV18 to TRBJ1-1; D gene unclear. V was cut by 5 bases and J by 7 bases, with 17 bases left in between. The germline V gene encodes CDR1 KGHSH and CDR2 LQKENI. The CDR3 sequence is 14 residues long. The DNA of the CDR3 is TGTGCCAGCTCAATAAATTCAGGCTTCAGTGAAGCTTTCTTT. Its protein product is CASSINSGFSEAFF.

The V and J genes are TRBV4-2 and TRBJ2-7, with D possibly TRBD1 on 6 matching bases. Per germline, CDR1 LGHNA and CDR2 YNFKEQ. V lost 0 bases to trimming and J lost 0 bases, with 15 bases between them. CDR3 length: 17 residues. CDR3 coding DNA: TGTGCCAGCAGCCAAGACGACAGGTCCCTCAGCTCCTACGAGCAGTACTTC. Its protein product is CASSQDDRSLSSYEQYF.

The chain recombines TRBV11-2 with TRBJ2-3; TRBD2 matches 8 bases. Germline values: CDR1 SGHAT, CDR2 FQNNGV. The CDR3 is made up of 14 amino acids. V lost 5 bases and J lost 2; bases outside the gene matches: 3. The DNA for the CDR3 is TGTGCCAGCAGCCCGGGGGGGTTCACAGATACGCAGTATTTT. This codes for CASSPGGFTDTQYF. The full variable domain, in which reference TRBV11-2 and TRBJ2-3 provide the parts outside the CDR3, is EAGVAQSPRYKIIEKRQSVAFWCNPISGHATLYWYQQILGQGPKLLIQFQNNGVVDDSQLPKDRFSAERLKGVDSTLKIQPAKLEDSAVYLCASSPGGFTDTQYFGPGTRLTVL.

DNA of the CDR3: TGCGCCAGCAGCCGTGAGGCGAAGAAAACCTACGAGCAGTACTTC. Protein product: CASSREAKKTYEQYF. This chain uses TRBV4-1 with TRBJ2-7; no reliable D call. V was trimmed by 4 bases and J by 2 bases, leaving 15 bases between them. Germline V CDR1 and CDR2: MGHRA, YSYEKL. This CDR3 region has 15 residues.

The chain is built from TRBV4-1 and TRBJ1-3; a weak D match, TRBD1 (6 bases). V was clipped by 1 base and J by 0 bases, with 13 bases between them. This CDR3 is 17 amino acids long. Germline V gene lookup returns CDR1 MGHRA and CDR2 YSYEKL. Written as DNA, the CDR3 is TGCGCCAGCAGCCAAGTTCAGGGGCCGCACTCTGGAAACACCATATATTTT. It yields the protein CASSQVQGPHSGNTIYF.

Written as DNA, the CDR3 is TGTGCCAGCAGCCCGGGACAGGTTAATGAAAAACTGTTTTTT. It translates to CASSPGQVNEKLFF. The genes are TRBV7-2 and TRBJ1-4, with 8 nucleotides matching TRBD1. V shed 5 bases and J 4 bases; nucleotides not matched to a gene: 3. There are 14 residues in the CDR3. Germline V gives CDR1 SGHTA, CDR2 FQGNSA.

V is TRBV7-2 and J is TRBJ1-4; D perhaps matches TRBD1 (6 bases). The CDR3 loop spans 15 amino acids. Germline loops: CDR1 SGHTA, CDR2 FQGNSA. V lost 7 bases and J lost 10, with 22 bases in between. CDR3 DNA: TGTGCCAGCACCACGGACAGTTGGGGTTCTGGAAAACTGTTTTTT. This translates into CASTTDSWGSGKLFF.

V is TRBV29-1 and J is TRBJ1-5; the match to TRBD1 covers 9 bases. Germline V lookup: CDR1 SQVTM, CDR2 ANQGSEA. V shed 6 bases, J shed 1 base, and the junction held 4 bases outside the gene matches. There are 14 residues in the CDR3. The CDR3 bases are TGCAGCGTGGGGACAGGGTTGAGCAATCAGCCCCAGCATTTT. Translating it yields CSVGTGLSNQPQHF.

This clone came up once. The chain links TRBV5-1 to TRBJ1-1; D is undetermined. The CDR3 spans 14 residues. The V gene's germline CDR1 is SGHRS and CDR2 YFSETQ. V was shortened by 0 bases and J by 3 bases, with 9 bases between the two germline ends. The CDR3 nucleotides read TGCGCCAGCAGCTTGGAACGAAGAGACACTGAAGCTTTCTTT. Translated, it gives CASSLERRDTEAFF.

The rearrangement joins TRBV25-1 to TRBJ2-1; D perhaps matches TRBD1 (6 bases). CDR1 and CDR2 (germline): MGHDK, SYGVNS. This CDR3 contains 15 residues. Trimming pared 7 bases from V and 5 bases from J, leaving 18 bases between. This chain's CDR3 is CASTSSGRGNNEQFF. The CDR3 bases are TGTGCCAGCACCTCAAGTGGCAGGGGAAACAATGAGCAGTTCTTC. The variable domain in full, with the rest retrieved from reference TRBV25-1 and TRBJ2-1, is EADIYQTPRYLVIGTGKKITLECSQTMGHDKMYWYQQDPGMELHLIHYSYGVNSTEKGDLSSESTVSRIRTEHFPLTLESARPSHTSQYLCASTSSGRGNNEQFFGPGTRLTVL.

The chain uses TRBV19 and TRBJ1-1, with 8 nucleotides matching TRBD1. Losses at the gene ends were 5 bases for V and 2 bases for J; bases not matched to a gene: 10. The CDR3 runs 16 residues. Germline V gene lookup returns CDR1 LNHDA and CDR2 SQIVND (reference sequence). CDR3 DNA: TGTGCCAGTAGTGTACAGGGGGTGGGATTTAACACTGAAGCTTTCTTT. This encodes CASSVQGVGFNTEAFF.